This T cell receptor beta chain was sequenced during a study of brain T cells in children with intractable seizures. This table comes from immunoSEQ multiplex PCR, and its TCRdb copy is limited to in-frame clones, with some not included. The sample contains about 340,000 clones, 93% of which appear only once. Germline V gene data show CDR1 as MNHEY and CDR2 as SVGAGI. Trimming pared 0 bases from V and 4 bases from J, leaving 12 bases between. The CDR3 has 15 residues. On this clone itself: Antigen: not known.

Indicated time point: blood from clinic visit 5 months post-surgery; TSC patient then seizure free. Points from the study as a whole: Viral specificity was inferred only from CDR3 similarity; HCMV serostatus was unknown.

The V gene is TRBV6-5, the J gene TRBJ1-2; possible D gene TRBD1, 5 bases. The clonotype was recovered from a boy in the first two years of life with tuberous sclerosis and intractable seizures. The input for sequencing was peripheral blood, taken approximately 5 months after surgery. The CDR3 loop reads CASSYSGGVAYGYTF. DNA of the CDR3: TGTGCCAGCAGTTACTCGGGAGGGGTGGCCTATGGCTACACCTTC.